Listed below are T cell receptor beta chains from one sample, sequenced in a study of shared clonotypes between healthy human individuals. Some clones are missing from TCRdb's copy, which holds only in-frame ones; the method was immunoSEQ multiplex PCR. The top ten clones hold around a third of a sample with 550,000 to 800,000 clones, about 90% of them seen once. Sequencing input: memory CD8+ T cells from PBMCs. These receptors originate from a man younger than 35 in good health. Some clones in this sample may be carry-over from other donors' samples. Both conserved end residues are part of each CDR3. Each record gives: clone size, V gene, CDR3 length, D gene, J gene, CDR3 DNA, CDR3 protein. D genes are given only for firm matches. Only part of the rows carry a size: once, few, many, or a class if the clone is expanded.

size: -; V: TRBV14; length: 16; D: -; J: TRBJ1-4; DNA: TGTGCCAGCAGCCAAGCCCGACAGACAACTAATGAAAAACTGTTTTTT; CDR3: CASSQARQTTNEKLFF
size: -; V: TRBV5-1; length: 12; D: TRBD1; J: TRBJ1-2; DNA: TGCGCCAGCCACAGGGGTGACTATGGCTACACCTTC; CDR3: CASHRGDYGYTF
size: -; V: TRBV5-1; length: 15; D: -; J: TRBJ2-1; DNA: TGCGCCAGCAGCTTGGTTAGCGGCTCTTACAATGAGCAGTTCTTC; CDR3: CASSLVSGSYNEQFF
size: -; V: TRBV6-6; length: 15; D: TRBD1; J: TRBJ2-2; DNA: TGTGCCAGCAGTCCCGGGACAGGGAGCACCGGGGAGCTGTTTTTT; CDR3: CASSPGTGSTGELFF
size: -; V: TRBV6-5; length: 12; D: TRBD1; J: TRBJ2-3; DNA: TGTGCCAGCAGCCCCTCCGGGACAGGGGTACATTTT; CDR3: CASSPSGTGVHF
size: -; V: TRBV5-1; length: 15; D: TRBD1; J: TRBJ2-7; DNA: TGCGCCAGCAGCTTGGTGGGGACAGGCCGGGTCGAGCAGTACTTC; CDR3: CASSLVGTGRVEQYF
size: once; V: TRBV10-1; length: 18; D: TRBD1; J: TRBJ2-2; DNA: TGCGCCAGCAGTAAGAACCACGGGACAGGGGCGAACACCGGGGAGCTGTTTTTT; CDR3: CASSKNHGTGANTGELFF
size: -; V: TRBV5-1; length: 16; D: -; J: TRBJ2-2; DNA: TGCGCCAGCAGCTTGGATGGGTTTTTCAGTACCGGGGAGCTGTTTTTT; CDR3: CASSLDGFFSTGELFF
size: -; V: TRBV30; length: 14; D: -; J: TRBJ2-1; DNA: TGTGCCTGGAGCTTGGGCGGAAGCTACAATGAGCAGTTCTTC; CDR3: CAWSLGGSYNEQFF
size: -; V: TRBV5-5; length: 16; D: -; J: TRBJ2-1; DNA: TGTGCCAGCAGCTCTGCCCTGGGTCTAGCGCACAATGAGCAGTTCTTC; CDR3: CASSSALGLAHNEQFF
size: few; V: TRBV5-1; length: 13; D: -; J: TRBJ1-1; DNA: TGCGCCAGCAGCTTGGGGGCAGGGCCTGAAGCTTTCTTT; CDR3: CASSLGAGPEAFF
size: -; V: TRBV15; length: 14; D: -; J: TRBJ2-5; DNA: TGTGCCACCAGCAGAGGAGGTGAAGAAGAGACCCAGTACTTC; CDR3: CATSRGGEEETQYF
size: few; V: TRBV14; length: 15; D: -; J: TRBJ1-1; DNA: TGTGCCAGCAGCCAAGATTTCCGGGATGCCACTGAAGCTTTCTTT; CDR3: CASSQDFRDATEAFF
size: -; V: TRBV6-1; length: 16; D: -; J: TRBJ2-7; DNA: TGTGCCAGCAGTGGACATGACAGCCGGGTGGCCTACGAGCAGTACTTC; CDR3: CASSGHDSRVAYEQYF
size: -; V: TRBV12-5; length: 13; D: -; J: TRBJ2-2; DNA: TGTGCTAGTGCCGTAGTAGGCACCGGGGAGCTGTTTTTT; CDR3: CASAVVGTGELFF
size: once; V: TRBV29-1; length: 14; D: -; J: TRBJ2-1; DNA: TGCAGCGTTCCCCATAATACGGGAGATAATGAGCAGTTCTTC; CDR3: CSVPHNTGDNEQFF
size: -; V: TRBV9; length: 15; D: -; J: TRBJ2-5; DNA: TGTGCCAGCAGCCCCCGCGCGGGGCAGGAAGAGACCCAGTACTTC; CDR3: CASSPRAGQEETQYF
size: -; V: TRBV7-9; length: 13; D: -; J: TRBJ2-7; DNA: TGTGCCAGCAGCTTGGGACATTCCTACGAGCAGTACTTC; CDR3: CASSLGHSYEQYF
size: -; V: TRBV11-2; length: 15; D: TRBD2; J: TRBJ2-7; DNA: TGTGCCAGCAGCTTAGTCCCGGGAGGGCCTAACGAGCAGTACTTC; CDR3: CASSLVPGGPNEQYF
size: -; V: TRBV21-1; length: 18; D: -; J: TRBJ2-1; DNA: TGTGCCAGCAGCAAAACGGCCCTAGCGGGAGTACCCTACAATGAGCAGTTCTTC; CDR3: CASSKTALAGVPYNEQFF
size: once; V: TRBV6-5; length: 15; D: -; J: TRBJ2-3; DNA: TGTGCCAGCAGTTCGATACTAGCTTGGTCCGATACGCAGTATTTT; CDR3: CASSSILAWSDTQYF
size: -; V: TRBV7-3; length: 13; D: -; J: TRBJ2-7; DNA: TGTGCCAGCAGCCTGGTGGGGTCCGGCGAGCAGTACTTC; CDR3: CASSLVGSGEQYF
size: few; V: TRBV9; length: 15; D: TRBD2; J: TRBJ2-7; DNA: TGTGCCAGCAGCGCCGGGACTAGCGGGAGTAAAGAGCAGTACTTC; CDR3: CASSAGTSGSKEQYF
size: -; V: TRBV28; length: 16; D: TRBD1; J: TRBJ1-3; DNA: TGTGCCAGCAGTTTCGCCTTCCGGACAGGGGGAAACACCATATATTTT; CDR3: CASSFAFRTGGNTIYF
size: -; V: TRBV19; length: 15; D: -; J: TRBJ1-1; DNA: TGTGCCAGTAGCGACAGCGATTTTTATTCCACTGAAGCTTTCTTT; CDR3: CASSDSDFYSTEAFF
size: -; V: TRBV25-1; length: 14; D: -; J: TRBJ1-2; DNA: TGTGCCAGCAAAGCTGCCACAGGGTCACCTGGCTACACCTTC; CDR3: CASKAATGSPGYTF
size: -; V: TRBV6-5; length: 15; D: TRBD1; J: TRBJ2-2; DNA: TGTGCCAGCAGGCAGGGACAGTCGGGCACCGGGGAGCTGTTTTTT; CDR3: CASRQGQSGTGELFF
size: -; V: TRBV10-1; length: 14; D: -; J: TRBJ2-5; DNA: TGCGCCAGCAGTATCCGGGACCCGACAGAGACCCAGTACTTC; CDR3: CASSIRDPTETQYF
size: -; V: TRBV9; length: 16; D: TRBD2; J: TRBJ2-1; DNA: TGTGCCAGCAGCTTTACTAGCGGGGGCGCCTACAATGAGCAGTTCTTC; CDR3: CASSFTSGGAYNEQFF
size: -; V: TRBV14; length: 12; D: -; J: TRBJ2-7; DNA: TGTGCCAGCAGCCAAGCTTATTACGAGCAGTACTTC; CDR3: CASSQAYYEQYF
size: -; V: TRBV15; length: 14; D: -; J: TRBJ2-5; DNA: TGTGCCACCAGCAGTTCATTCCTCCAAGAGACCCAGTACTTC; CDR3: CATSSSFLQETQYF
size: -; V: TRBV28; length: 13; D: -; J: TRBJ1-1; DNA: TGTGCCAGCAGTTTACTGGGGGTCACTGAAGCTTTCTTT; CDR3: CASSLLGVTEAFF
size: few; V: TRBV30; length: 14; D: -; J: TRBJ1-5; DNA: TGTGCCTGGAGTGGAGGACGGGGCAATCAGCCCCAGCATTTT; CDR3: CAWSGGRGNQPQHF
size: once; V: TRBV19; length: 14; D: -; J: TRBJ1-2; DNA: TGTGCCAGTAGTATTTTGGGCAGTAACTATGGCTACACCTTC; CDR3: CASSILGSNYGYTF
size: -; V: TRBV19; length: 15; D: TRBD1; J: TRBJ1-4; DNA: TGTGCCAGTAGTCCGCGGGACAGTGGGAATGAAAAACTGTTTTTT; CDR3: CASSPRDSGNEKLFF
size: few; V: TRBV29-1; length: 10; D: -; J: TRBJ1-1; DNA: TGCAGCGTTGAAACCCCTGAAGCTTTCTTT; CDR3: CSVETPEAFF
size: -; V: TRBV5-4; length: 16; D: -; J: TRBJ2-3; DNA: TGTGCCAGCAGCGTCGACCGGGAGTTACTCACAGATACGCAGTATTTT; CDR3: CASSVDRELLTDTQYF
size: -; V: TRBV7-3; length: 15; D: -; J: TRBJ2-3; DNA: TGTGCCAGCAGCTTAAGCGGTTCTAGCACAGATACGCAGTATTTT; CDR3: CASSLSGSSTDTQYF
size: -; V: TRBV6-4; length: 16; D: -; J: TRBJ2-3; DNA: TGTGCCAGCAGCCACACCCCGCAGGACACTACAGATACGCAGTATTTT; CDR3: CASSHTPQDTTDTQYF
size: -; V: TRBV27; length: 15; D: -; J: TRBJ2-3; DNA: TGTGCCAGCAGACTAGGGGTCAGGGCCGCAGATACGCAGTATTTT; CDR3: CASRLGVRAADTQYF
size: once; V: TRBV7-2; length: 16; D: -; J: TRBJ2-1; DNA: TGTGCCAGCAGCTTAGGGGTCGGGCCCCCGTACAATGAGCAGTTCTTC; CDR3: CASSLGVGPPYNEQFF
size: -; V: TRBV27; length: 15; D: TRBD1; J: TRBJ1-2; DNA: TGTGCCAGCAGTTTCACAGGGGCTGGGTACTATGGCTACACCTTC; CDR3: CASSFTGAGYYGYTF
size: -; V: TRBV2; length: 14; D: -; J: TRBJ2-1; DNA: TGTGCCAGCAGTGAAGCGAGGCTTCCCCATGAGCAGTTCTTC; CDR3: CASSEARLPHEQFF
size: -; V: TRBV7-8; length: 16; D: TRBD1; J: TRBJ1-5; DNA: TGTGCCAGCAGCGAAGGAACAGGGGCCCGCGGTCAGCCCCAGCATTTT; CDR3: CASSEGTGARGQPQHF
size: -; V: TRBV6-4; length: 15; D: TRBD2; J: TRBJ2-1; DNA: TGTGCCAGCAGTCCCGGGACTAGCGTTTACAATGAGCAGTTCTTC; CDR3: CASSPGTSVYNEQFF
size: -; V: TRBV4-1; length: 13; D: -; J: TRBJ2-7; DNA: TGCGCCAGCAGCCGTTGGGGGACCTACGAGCAGTACTTC; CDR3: CASSRWGTYEQYF